This TCR beta chain originates from a study of molecular identifiers for immune sequencing clone quantification (dated by TCRdb to between 2017 and 2018). Context from the whole study: In a replicate experiment, RNA from around 20,000 or 100,000 naive CD8 T cells was split into five aliquots, four of which were sequenced. The study was a methods study using CD8 T cells to benchmark molecular-identifier clustering-based TCR repertoire sequencing (MIDCIRS) and TCR RNA copy counting.

The sample holds a few counts of this clonotype. Its target antigen remains unknown. There are no base qualities to consult, and no much larger clone falls within one base. The V and J ends are trimmed by 4 bases and 2 bases, leaving 12 bases between them. The CDR3, from cysteine to phenylalanine, totals 14 residues. Only the CDR3 DNA is retained, 42 bases long and in frame from the first base. In the germline V gene, CDR1 corresponds to LGHNA and CDR2 to YSLEER. Beyond this particular receptor, the publication reports: The naive libraries included spiked-in Jurkat TCR RNA (fewer than 11 copies' worth), and this Jurkat TCR RNA is not part of the donor repertoire. When barcode sub-clustering was left out, chimeric consensus sequences inflated TCR diversity, with chimeras reaching as high as 47%. Highly expanded clone sizes could be underestimated if identical TCR molecules share a barcode. Modeling indicated about 3 TCR RNA copies recovered per cell, compared with about 10 by digital PCR, which implies a capture efficiency of 25% to 35%. Even against a background of one million naive CD8 T cells, spiked-in Jurkat TCR RNA amounting to a single cell's worth was reported to be detectable. In CMV-specific effector cells, clones with more than 20 RNA copies accounted for over 97% of molecules, whereas in naive cells such clones accounted for under 1%.

Libraries were constructed by PCR. The listed sequencing device is Illumina HiSeq 4000. Preparation of bulk TCR libraries followed a previously described approach, with the TCR primers listed in Table S5. The Qiagen AllPrep DNA/RNA kit was used to purify total RNA. Before analysis, reads from multiple sequencing runs of the same library were pooled. The source study handled its data this way. Only reads with exact TCR constant sequence were kept, trimmed to 150 nt, and grouped by their 12-nt molecular barcodes. Reads within each barcode group were sub-clustered using a 15% Levenshtein threshold, and quality-weighted consensus sequences were constructed for each RNA molecule. Non-functional sequences were excluded, and lower-count sequences lying one edit away from another sequence were also excluded. Barcode sub-clusters with fewer than 20% of the maximum read count were removed, based on fitting two negative binomial distributions. Using fastp at Q25 and MiXCR, TCRdb reprocessed the public reads and kept productive beta chains. Rows with one shared CDR3 protein collapse into an entry with the most common genes and DNA. The V and J calls reflect TCRdb's pipeline rather than the authors' work. The sample table records approximately 550,000 distinct CDR3 sequences; over 20% of these occur just once. The top ten clonotypes cover 0.65% to 0.95% of the sample.

Libraries of naive CD8 T cells were generated from roughly 21,000 to 960,000 sorted cells, with 10%, 30% or 50% of the purified RNA used. Naive CD8 T cells, defined as CD8+CD4-CCR7+CD45RA+, were FACS-sorted into RLT Plus buffer on a BD FACSAria II. Roughly 10 TCR copies' worth of Jurkat RNA were spiked into roughly 17,000-1,100,000 naive CD8 T cell samples to test detection sensitivity. Enrichment of CD8 T cells was done with RosetteSep CD8+ T Cell Enrichment Cocktail plus Ficoll-Paque, and ACK red cell lysis came afterward. The sequence links TRBV4-3 to TRBJ2-7, with an unclear D gene assignment. This receptor was taken from a human donor in good health. Some libraries in this study had Jurkat cell RNA spiked in. The sequenced sample consisted of naive CD8+ T cells from blood, with Jurkat cell RNA spiked in. According to the study, the label for this sample's cell subset or site signals: FACS-sorted CD8+CD4-CCR7+CD45RA+ naive T cells. The CDR3 corresponds to CASSRSMGTYEQYF. The nucleotide sequence is given as TGCGCCAGCAGCCGTAGCATGGGGACCTACGAGCAGTACTTC.